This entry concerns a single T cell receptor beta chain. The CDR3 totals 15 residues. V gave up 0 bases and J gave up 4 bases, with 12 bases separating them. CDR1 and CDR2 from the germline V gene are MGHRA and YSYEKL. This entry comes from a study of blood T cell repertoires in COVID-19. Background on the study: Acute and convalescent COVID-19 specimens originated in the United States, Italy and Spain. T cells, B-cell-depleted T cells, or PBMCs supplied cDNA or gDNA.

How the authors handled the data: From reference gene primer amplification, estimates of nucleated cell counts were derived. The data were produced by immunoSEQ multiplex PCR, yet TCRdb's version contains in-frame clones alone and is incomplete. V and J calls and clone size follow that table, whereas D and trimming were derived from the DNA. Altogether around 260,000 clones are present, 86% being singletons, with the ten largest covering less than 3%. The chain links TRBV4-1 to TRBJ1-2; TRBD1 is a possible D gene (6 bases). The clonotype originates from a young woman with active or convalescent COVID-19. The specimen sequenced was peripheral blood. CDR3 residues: CASSQDRGGGYGYTF. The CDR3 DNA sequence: TGCGCCAGCAGCCAAGATAGAGGGGGTGGCTATGGCTACACCTTC.